Shown below are 7 T cell receptor beta chains from a single sample sequenced in a study of cytomegalovirus exposure and HLA in healthy donors (dated by TCRdb to about 2017). Library preparation used the immunoSEQ multiplex PCR assay. As stored in TCRdb, this immuneACCESS dataset retains in-frame rearrangements with V and J assigned. A fraction of the clones does not appear; measured against another copy, unresolved V genes explain less than half of the discrepancy, and the remainder lacks a known reason. The sample table records 150,000 to 200,000 clones; 85% of these occur just once. The ten largest account for approximately 2.4% of the sample. Sequencing was done on a sample of PBMCs. The receptors shown here come from a man aged 30-40 years in good health and CMV-seropositive.

The genes are TRBV19 and TRBJ2-7; TRBD2 is a possible D gene (6 bases). CDR3 size: 16 residues. Germline V gene data show CDR1 as LNHDA and CDR2 as SQIVND (reference sequence). V gave up 4 bases and J gave up 1 base, with 17 bases separating them. CDR3: CASSRGLPLRSYEQYF. CDR3 nucleotide sequence: TGTGCCAGTAGTAGGGGACTCCCCCTGAGGTCCTACGAGCAGTACTTC.

The chain combines TRBV9 with TRBJ2-1; 12 nucleotides match TRBD2. Germline assignment: CDR1 SGDLS and CDR2 YYNGEE. This CDR3 is 15 amino acids long. Trimming took 4 bases from V and 7 from J; bases not matched to a gene: 6. The CDR3 DNA follows: TGTGCCAGCAGCCCTAGCGGGGGGGCCGGGAATGAGCAGTTCTTC. Its protein product is CASSPSGGAGNEQFF.

The table lists this clone with a count of one. The chain combines TRBV7-2 with TRBJ1-5, with D tentatively TRBD1 (6 bases). This CDR3 region has 17 residues. CDR1 is SGHTA, CDR2 FQGNSA, per germline. V was pared by 1 base and J by 6 bases, with 19 bases between. CDR3 loop: CASSLDGTIGIGQPQHF. CDR3 sequence (DNA): TGTGCCAGCAGCTTAGACGGGACAATTGGGATTGGTCAGCCCCAGCATTTT.

The chain employs TRBV19 and TRBJ2-7, with D tentatively TRBD1 (5 bases). CDR1 is LNHDA, CDR2 SQIVND, per germline (reference sequence). Trimming took off 4 bases at V and 3 bases at J, with 10 bases between the two ends. The CDR3 covers 13 residues. The CDR3 DNA is TGTGCCAGTAGTACGAATAGGGGCTACGAGCAGTACTTC. Its translation is CASSTNRGYEQYF.

CDR3 sequence (DNA): TGTGCCAGCAGTTACTCACAGGGCCCCCCCTACGAGCAGTACTTC. It is translated as CASSYSQGPPYEQYF. The V call is TRBV6-5, the J call TRBJ2-7; D perhaps matches TRBD1 (6 bases). The V gene lost 0 bases and the J gene lost 2 bases, with 11 bases spanning the gap. Germline V gene lookup returns CDR1 MNHEY and CDR2 SVGAGI. The CDR3 consists of 15 residues.

This clone was observed a handful of times. The chain joins TRBV9 to TRBJ2-7; perhaps TRBD1 as D (6 bases). Germline CDR1 and CDR2: SGDLS and YYNGEE. Trimming left V 4 bases short and J 5 bases short, with 16 bases between. This CDR3 spans 14 amino acids. Here the CDR3 reads CASSPSGGHDEQYF. CDR3 DNA: TGTGCCAGCAGCCCCTCTGGGGGACACGACGAGCAGTACTTC.

The chain links TRBV5-5 to TRBJ1-5; 9 bases fit TRBD1. The germline gives CDR1 SGHKS, CDR2 YYEKEE (reference sequence). The CDR3 runs 15 residues. V lost 4 bases, J lost 6 bases, and 8 bases stayed unmatched. CDR3 coding DNA: TGTGCCAGCAGCGCAACAGGGGGCCGGGGTCAGCCCCAGCATTTT. This codes for CASSATGGRGQPQHF.